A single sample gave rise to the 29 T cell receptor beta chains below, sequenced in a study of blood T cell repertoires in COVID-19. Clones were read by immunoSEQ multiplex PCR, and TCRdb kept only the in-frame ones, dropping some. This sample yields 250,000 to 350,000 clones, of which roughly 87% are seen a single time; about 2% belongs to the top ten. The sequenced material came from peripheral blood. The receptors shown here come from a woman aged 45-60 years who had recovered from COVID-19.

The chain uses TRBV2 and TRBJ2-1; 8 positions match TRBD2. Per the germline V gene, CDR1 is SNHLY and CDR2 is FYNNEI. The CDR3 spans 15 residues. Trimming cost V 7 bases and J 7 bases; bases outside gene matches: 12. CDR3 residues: CASNAGGSGRNEQFF. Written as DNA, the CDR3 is TGTGCCAGCAACGCGGGAGGATCAGGCCGGAATGAGCAGTTCTTC.

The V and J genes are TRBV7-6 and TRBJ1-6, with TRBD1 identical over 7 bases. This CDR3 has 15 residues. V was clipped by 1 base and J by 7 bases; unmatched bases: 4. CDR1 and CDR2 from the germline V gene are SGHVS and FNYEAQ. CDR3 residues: CASSLDRTGNSPLHF. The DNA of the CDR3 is TGTGCCAGCAGCTTAGATAGGACAGGAAATTCACCCCTCCACTTT.

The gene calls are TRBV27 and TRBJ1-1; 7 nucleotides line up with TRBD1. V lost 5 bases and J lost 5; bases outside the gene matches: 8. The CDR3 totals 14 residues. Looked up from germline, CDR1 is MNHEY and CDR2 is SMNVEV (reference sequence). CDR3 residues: CASSHRGPATEAFF. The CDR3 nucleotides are TGTGCCAGCAGTCACAGGGGCCCAGCGACTGAAGCTTTCTTT.

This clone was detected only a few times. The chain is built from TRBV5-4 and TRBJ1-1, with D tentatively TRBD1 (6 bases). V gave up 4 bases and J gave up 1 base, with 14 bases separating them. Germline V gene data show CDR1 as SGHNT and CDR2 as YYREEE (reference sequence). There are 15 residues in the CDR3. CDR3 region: CASSERTAKNTEAFF. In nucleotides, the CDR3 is TGTGCCAGCAGCGAACGGACAGCAAAGAACACTGAAGCTTTCTTT. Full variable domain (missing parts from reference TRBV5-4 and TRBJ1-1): ETGVTQSPTHLIKTRGQQVTLRCSSQSGHNTVSWYQQALGQGPQFIFQYYREEENGRGNFPPRFSGLQFPNYSSELNVNALELDDSALYLCASSERTAKNTEAFFGQGTRLTVV.

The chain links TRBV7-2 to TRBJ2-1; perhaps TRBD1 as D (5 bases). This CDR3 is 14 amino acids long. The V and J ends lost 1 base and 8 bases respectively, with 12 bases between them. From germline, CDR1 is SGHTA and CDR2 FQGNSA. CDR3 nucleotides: TGTGCCAGCAGCTTAGTATTGACAGTTGATGAGCAGTTCTTC. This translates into CASSLVLTVDEQFF.

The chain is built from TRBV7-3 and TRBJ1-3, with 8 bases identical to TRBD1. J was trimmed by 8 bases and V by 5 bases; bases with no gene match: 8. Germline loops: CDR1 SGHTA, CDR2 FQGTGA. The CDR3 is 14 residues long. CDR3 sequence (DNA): TGTGCCAGCAGCCGAGGACAGGGATCGGACACCATATATTTT. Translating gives CASSRGQGSDTIYF.

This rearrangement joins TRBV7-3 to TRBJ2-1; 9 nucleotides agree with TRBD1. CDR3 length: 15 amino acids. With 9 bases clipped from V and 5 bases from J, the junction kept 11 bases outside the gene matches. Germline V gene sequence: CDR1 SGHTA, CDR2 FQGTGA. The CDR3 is CASQLTGGDHNEQFF. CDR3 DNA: TGTGCCAGTCAACTTACAGGGGGCGACCACAATGAGCAGTTCTTC.

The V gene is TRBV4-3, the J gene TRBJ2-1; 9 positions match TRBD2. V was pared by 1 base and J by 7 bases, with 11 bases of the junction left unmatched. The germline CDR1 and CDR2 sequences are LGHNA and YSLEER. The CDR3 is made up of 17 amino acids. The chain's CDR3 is CASSQVGVAGVGNEQFF. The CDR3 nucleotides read TGCGCCAGCAGCCAAGTGGGGGTAGCGGGAGTAGGGAATGAGCAGTTCTTC.

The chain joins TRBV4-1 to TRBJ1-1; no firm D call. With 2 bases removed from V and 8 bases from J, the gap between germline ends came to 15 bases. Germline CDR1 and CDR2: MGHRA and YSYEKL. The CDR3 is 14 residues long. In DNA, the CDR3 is TGCGCCAGCAGCCAAAAATCGGCAGGTCTAGAAGCTTTCTTT. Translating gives CASSQKSAGLEAFF.

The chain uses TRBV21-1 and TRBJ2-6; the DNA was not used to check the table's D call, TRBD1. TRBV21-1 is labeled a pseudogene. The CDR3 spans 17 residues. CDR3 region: CASSKTGTASGANVLTF. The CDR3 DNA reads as TGTGCCAGCAGCAAAACCGGGACAGCCTCTGGGGCCAACGTCCTGACTTTC.

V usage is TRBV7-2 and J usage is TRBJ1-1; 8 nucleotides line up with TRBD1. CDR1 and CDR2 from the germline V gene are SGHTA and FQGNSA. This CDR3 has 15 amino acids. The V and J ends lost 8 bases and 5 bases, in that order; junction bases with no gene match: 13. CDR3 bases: TGTGCCAGCTTTGATACCAGGGGGCAGGGGACTGAAGCTTTCTTT. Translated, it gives CASFDTRGQGTEAFF. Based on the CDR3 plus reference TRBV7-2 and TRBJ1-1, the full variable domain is GAGVSQSPSNKVTEKGKDVELRCDPISGHTALYWYRQSLGQGLEFLIYFQGNSAPDKSGLPSDRFSAERTGGSVSTLTIQRTQQEDSAVYLCASFDTRGQGTEAFFGQGTRLTVV.

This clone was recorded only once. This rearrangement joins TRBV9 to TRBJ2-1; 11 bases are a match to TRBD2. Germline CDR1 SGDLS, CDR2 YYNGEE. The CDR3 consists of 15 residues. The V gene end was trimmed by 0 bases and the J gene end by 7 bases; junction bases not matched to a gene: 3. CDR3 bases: TGTGCCAGCAGCGTAGGACTAGCGGGAACAAATGAGCAGTTCTTC. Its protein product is CASSVGLAGTNEQFF.

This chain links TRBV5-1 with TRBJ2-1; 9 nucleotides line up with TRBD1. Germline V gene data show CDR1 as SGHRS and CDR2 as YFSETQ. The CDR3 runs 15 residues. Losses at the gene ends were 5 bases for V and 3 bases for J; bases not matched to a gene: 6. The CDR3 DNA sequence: TGCGCCAGCAGTCCGGGGACAGGGATCTACAATGAGCAGTTCTTC. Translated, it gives CASSPGTGIYNEQFF. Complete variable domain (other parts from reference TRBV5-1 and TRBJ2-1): KAGVTQTPRYLIKTRGQQVTLSCSPISGHRSVSWYQQTPGQGLQFLFEYFSETQRNKGNFPGRFSGRQFSNSRSEMNVSTLELGDSALYLCASSPGTGIYNEQFFGPGTRLTVL.

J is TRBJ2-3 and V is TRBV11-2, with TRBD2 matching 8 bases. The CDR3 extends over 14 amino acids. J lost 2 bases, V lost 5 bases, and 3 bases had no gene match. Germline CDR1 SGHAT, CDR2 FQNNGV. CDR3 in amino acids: CASSPGGNTDTQYF. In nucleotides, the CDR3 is TGTGCCAGCAGCCCGGGGGGGAACACAGATACGCAGTATTTT.

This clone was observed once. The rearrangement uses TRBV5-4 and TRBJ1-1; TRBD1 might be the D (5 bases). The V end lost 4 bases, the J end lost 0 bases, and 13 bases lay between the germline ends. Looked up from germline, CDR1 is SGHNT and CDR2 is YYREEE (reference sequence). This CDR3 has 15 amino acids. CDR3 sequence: CASSITRGLNTEAFF. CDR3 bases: TGTGCCAGCAGCATCACAAGGGGATTGAACACTGAAGCTTTCTTT.

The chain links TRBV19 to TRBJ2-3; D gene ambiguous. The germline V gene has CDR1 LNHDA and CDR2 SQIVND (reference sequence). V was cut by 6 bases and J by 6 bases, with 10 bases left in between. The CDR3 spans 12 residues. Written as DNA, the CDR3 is TGTGCCAGTAGCCACTCGAGGGATACGCAGTATTTT. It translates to CASSHSRDTQYF.

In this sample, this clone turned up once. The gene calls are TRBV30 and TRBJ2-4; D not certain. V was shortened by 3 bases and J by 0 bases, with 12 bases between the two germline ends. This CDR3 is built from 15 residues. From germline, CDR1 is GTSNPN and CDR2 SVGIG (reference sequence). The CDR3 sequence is CAWRTLSIAKNIQYF. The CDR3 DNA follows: TGTGCCTGGAGGACACTTTCGATAGCCAAAAACATTCAGTACTTC. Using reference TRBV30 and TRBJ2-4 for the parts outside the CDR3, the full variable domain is SQTIHQWPATLVQPVGSPLSLECTVEGTSNPNLYWYRQAAGRGLQLLFYSVGIGQISSEVPQNLSASRPQDRQFILSSKKLLLSDSGFYLCAWRTLSIAKNIQYFGAGTRLSVL.

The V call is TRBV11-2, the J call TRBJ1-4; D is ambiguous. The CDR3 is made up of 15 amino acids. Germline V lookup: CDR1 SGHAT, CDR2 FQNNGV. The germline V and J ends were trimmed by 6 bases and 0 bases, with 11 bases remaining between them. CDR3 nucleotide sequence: TGTGCCAGCAGGGGCTCAGATTCAACTAATGAAAAACTGTTTTTT. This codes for CASRGSDSTNEKLFF. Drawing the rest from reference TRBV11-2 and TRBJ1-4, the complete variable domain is EAGVAQSPRYKIIEKRQSVAFWCNPISGHATLYWYQQILGQGPKLLIQFQNNGVVDDSQLPKDRFSAERLKGVDSTLKIQPAKLEDSAVYLCASRGSDSTNEKLFFGSGTQLSVL.

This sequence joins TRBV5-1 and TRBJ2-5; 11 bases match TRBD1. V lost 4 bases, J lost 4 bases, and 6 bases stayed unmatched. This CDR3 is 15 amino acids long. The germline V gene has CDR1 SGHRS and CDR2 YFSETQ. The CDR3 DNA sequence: TGCGCCAGCAGCGACGGACAGGGGGCAGGAGAGACCCAGTACTTC. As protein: CASSDGQGAGETQYF.

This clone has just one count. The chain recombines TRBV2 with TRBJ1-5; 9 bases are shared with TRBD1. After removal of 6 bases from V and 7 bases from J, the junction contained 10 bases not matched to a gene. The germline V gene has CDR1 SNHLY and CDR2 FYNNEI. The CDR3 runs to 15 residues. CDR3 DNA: TGTGCCAGCAGGCCGGACAGGGGAGAGGGGCAGCCCCAGCATTTT. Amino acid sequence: CASRPDRGEGQPQHF.

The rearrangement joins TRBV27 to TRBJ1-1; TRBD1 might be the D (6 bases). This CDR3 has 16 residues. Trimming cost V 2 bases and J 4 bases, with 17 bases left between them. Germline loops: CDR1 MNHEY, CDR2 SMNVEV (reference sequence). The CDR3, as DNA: TGTGCCAGCAGTTTACGTGGGGGCCTAAGGAGCACTGAAGCTTTCTTT. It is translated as CASSLRGGLRSTEAFF.

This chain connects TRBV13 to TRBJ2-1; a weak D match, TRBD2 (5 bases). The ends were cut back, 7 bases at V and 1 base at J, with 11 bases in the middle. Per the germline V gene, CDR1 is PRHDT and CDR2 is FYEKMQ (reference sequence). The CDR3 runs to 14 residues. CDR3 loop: CASNIRTSYNEQFF. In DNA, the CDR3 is TGTGCCAGCAATATCAGGACTTCCTACAATGAGCAGTTCTTC. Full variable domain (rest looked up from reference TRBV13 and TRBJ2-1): AAGVIQSPRHLIKEKRETATLKCYPIPRHDTVYWYQQGPGQDPQFLISFYEKMQSDKGSIPDRFSAQQFSDYHSELNMSSLELGDSALYFCASNIRTSYNEQFFGPGTRLTVL.

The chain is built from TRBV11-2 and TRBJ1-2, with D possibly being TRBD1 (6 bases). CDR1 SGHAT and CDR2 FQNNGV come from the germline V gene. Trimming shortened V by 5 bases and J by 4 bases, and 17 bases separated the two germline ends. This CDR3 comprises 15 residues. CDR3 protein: CASSLLTGPSYGYTF. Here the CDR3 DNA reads TGTGCCAGCAGCCTTCTCACAGGGCCGTCCTATGGCTACACCTTC.

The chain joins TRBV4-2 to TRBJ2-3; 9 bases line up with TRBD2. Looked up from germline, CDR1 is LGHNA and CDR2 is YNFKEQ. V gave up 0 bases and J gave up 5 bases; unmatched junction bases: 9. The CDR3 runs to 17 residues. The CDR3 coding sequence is TGTGCCAGCAGCCAAGAACGGCGGGGGGGGCCTGGAGATACGCAGTATTTT. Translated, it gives CASSQERRGGPGDTQYF.

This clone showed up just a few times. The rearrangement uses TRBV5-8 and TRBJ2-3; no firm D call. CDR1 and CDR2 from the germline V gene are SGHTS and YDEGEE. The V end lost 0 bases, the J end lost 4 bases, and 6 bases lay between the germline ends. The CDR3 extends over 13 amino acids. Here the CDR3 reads CASSLVHADTQYF. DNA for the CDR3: TGTGCCAGCAGCTTGGTACATGCAGATACGCAGTATTTT.

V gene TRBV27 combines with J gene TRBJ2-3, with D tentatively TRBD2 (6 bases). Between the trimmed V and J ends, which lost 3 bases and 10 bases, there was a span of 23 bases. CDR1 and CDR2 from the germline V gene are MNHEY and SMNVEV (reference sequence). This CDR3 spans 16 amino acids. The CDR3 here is CASSFIGGTHLQAQYF. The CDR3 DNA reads TGTGCCAGCAGTTTCATTGGGGGGACTCACCTCCAGGCGCAGTATTTT.

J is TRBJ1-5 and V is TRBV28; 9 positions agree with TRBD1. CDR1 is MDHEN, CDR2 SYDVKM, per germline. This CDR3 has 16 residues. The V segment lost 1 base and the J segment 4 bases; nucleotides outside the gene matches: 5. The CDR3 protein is CASSLFLGQGNQPQHF. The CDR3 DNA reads TGTGCCAGCAGTTTATTTTTGGGACAGGGAAATCAGCCCCAGCATTTT.

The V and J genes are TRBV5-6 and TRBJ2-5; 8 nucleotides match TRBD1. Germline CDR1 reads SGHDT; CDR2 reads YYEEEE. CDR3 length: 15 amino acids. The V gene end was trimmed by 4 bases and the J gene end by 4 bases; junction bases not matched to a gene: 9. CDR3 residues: CASSTRTGMRETQYF. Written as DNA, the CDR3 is TGTGCCAGCAGCACCCGGACAGGGATGCGAGAGACCCAGTACTTC.

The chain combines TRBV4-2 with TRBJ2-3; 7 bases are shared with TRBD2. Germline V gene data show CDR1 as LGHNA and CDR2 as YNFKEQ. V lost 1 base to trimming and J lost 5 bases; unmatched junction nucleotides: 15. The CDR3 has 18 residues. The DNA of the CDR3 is TGTGCCAGCAGCCAAGGCTACGGAGGGCTAGCGGACGAAGATACGCAGTATTTT. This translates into CASSQGYGGLADEDTQYF.